Below, 21 T cell receptor beta chains from the same sample are listed, as sequenced in a study of blood T cell repertoires in COVID-19. Clones were read by immunoSEQ multiplex PCR, and TCRdb kept only the in-frame ones, dropping some. The table includes about 39,000 clones, 80% to 90% detected once. Sequences were obtained from peripheral blood. Receptor source: a man aged 55 to 69 in a cohort sampled during active COVID-19.

This sequence joins TRBV5-3 and TRBJ2-7, with a tentative D call TRBD1 (6 bases). TRBV5-3 is filed as an ORF, its function uncertain. The CDR3 extends over 15 amino acids. The V and J ends lost 2 bases and 2 bases respectively, with 14 bases between them. The CDR3 DNA follows: TGTGCCAGAAGCTTCCCGGGGAAGGGGGCCTACGAGCAGTACTTC. Residues: CARSFPGKGAYEQYF.

The chain couples TRBV7-2 to TRBJ1-6; 7 nucleotides match TRBD1. Germline V gene lookup returns CDR1 SGHTA and CDR2 FQGNSA. CDR3 length: 15 amino acids. The junction had 8 bases not matched to a gene; V was cut back by 3 bases and J by 9 bases. This chain's CDR3 is CASSFRDRSVSPLHF. The CDR3 DNA reads as TGTGCCAGCAGCTTCCGGGACAGAAGTGTTTCACCCCTCCACTTT.

CDR3 region: CASRDRERGYTF. In nucleotides, the CDR3 is TGTGCCAGCAGGGACAGGGAAAGAGGCTACACCTTC. The chain recombines TRBV6-5 with TRBJ1-2; 8 bases are shared with TRBD1. This CDR3 has 12 amino acids. Trimming took 6 bases from V and 8 from J; bases not matched to a gene: 5. CDR1 is MNHEY and CDR2 is SVGAGI in the germline V gene.

This chain joins TRBV27 and TRBJ1-1; D is undetermined. Germline CDR1 is MNHEY and CDR2 is SMNVEV (reference sequence). V dropped 5 bases and J dropped 5 bases, with 12 bases sitting between them. The CDR3 totals 13 residues. The CDR3 loop reads CASSPLSLTEAFF. For the CDR3, the DNA is TGTGCCAGCAGTCCTCTTTCCTTAACTGAAGCTTTCTTT.

This chain links TRBV29-1 with TRBJ1-2, with D hard to call. Germline assignment: CDR1 SQVTM and CDR2 ANQGSEA. The ends were cut back, 8 bases at V and 2 bases at J, with 12 bases in the middle. The CDR3 loop spans 12 amino acids. In nucleotides, the CDR3 is TGCAGCATTAAGACACTCAACTATGGCTACACCTTC. Amino acid sequence: CSIKTLNYGYTF.

The chain links TRBV29-1 to TRBJ2-2, with 8 bases that match TRBD2. In germline, CDR1 is SQVTM, CDR2 ANQGSEA. The CDR3 spans 21 residues. V was pared by 1 base and J by 0 bases, with 19 bases of the junction left unmatched. The CDR3 here is CSVEGEKGVTSGVSNTGELFF. The CDR3 DNA follows: TGCAGCGTTGAAGGTGAAAAGGGTGTAACTAGCGGAGTCTCGAACACCGGGGAGCTGTTTTTT.

The chain recombines TRBV6-5 with TRBJ2-7; D is uncertain. Germline V gene lookup returns CDR1 MNHEY and CDR2 SVGAGI. The germline V and J ends were trimmed by 8 bases and 1 base, with 9 bases remaining between them. The CDR3 spans 12 residues. CDR3 DNA: TGTGCCAGCGGCCCGCCGTCCTACGAGCAGTACTTC. Translated, it gives CASGPPSYEQYF.

This sequence joins TRBV14 and TRBJ2-1, with TRBD2 identical over 8 bases. CDR1 and CDR2 from the germline V gene are SGHDN and FVKESK. The CDR3 loop spans 18 amino acids. J gave up 7 bases and V 0 bases, and 14 bases lay outside the gene matches. This CDR3 reads CASSQDSSGSLILNEQFF. DNA for the CDR3: TGTGCCAGCAGCCAAGACTCCAGCGGGAGTCTCATCCTTAATGAGCAGTTCTTC.

The V and J genes are TRBV4-1 and TRBJ2-7; D perhaps matches TRBD1 (5 bases). The germline V gene encodes CDR1 MGHRA and CDR2 YSYEKL. The length of the CDR3 is 14 residues. Trimming pared 1 base from V and 2 bases from J, leaving 9 bases between. CDR3 in DNA: TGCGCCAGCAGCCAAGGGGTCAGGGCCTACGAGCAGTACTTC. Protein: CASSQGVRAYEQYF.

The chain has TRBV5-1 and TRBJ2-2; 7 bases fit TRBD2. The V gene end was trimmed by 2 bases and the J gene end by 1 base; junction bases not matched to a gene: 2. Germline V gives CDR1 SGHRS, CDR2 YFSETQ. This CDR3 has 15 residues. CDR3 region: CASSLSGMNTGELFF. DNA of the CDR3: TGCGCCAGCAGCTTAAGCGGGATGAACACCGGGGAGCTGTTTTTT. The variable domain in full, completed from reference TRBV5-1 and TRBJ2-2, reads KAGVTQTPRYLIKTRGQQVTLSCSPISGHRSVSWYQQTPGQGLQFLFEYFSETQRNKGNFPGRFSGRQFSNSRSEMNVSTLELGDSALYLCASSLSGMNTGELFFGEGSRLTVL.

The table lists this clone with a few counts. The V call is TRBV7-9, the J call TRBJ2-7; no definite D call. Germline V lookup: CDR1 SEHNR, CDR2 FQNEAQ (reference sequence). The CDR3 runs to 14 residues. Between the trimmed V and J ends, which lost 5 bases and 6 bases, there was a span of 17 bases. The DNA for the CDR3 is TGTGCCAGCAGCCCCCGATCCGGGTCTCCCGAGCAGTACTTC. Amino acids: CASSPRSGSPEQYF. The whole variable domain, remainder taken from reference TRBV7-9 and TRBJ2-7, is DTGVSQNPRHKITKRGQNVTFRCDPISEHNRLYWYRQTLGQGPEFLTYFQNEAQLEKSRLLSDRFSAERPKGSFSTLEIQRTEQGDSAMYLCASSPRSGSPEQYFGPGTRLTVT.

V and J are TRBV28 and TRBJ2-6; maybe TRBD2 (5 bases). This CDR3 comprises 15 residues. CDR1 is MDHEN, CDR2 SYDVKM, per germline. V lost 2 bases, J lost 0 bases, and 5 bases lay in between. CDR3 nucleotide sequence: TGTGCCAGCAGTTTAGGGAGCTCTGGGGCCAACGTCCTGACTTTC. Protein sequence: CASSLGSSGANVLTF. The entire variable domain, with the rest obtained from reference TRBV28 and TRBJ2-6, is as follows: DVKVTQSSRYLVKRTGEKVFLECVQDMDHENMFWYRQDPGLGLRLIYFSYDVKMKEKGDIPEGYSVSREKKERFSLILESASTNQTSMYLCASSLGSSGANVLTFGAGSRLTVL.

CDR3 sequence: CASSAEGWAGKETQYF. The CDR3 DNA is TGTGCCAGTAGTGCAGAGGGTTGGGCGGGGAAAGAGACCCAGTACTTC. The rearrangement uses TRBV19 and TRBJ2-5; D is perhaps TRBD2 (6 bases). CDR1 is LNHDA, CDR2 SQIVND, per germline (reference sequence). This CDR3 region has 16 residues. V was cut by 5 bases and J by 3 bases, with 19 bases left in between.

The V and J genes are TRBV9 and TRBJ2-5; D is unclear. This CDR3 region has 16 residues. V lost 0 bases and J lost 5, with 17 bases in between. CDR1 and CDR2 from the germline V gene are SGDLS and YYNGEE. Written as DNA, the CDR3 is TGTGCCAGCAGCGTAGGTGATCCCCTCGGCAGGGAGACCCAGTACTTC. This codes for CASSVGDPLGRETQYF. The variable domain in full, completed from reference TRBV9 and TRBJ2-5, reads DSGVTQTPKHLITATGQRVTLRCSPRSGDLSVYWYQQSLDQGLQFLIQYYNGEERAKGNILERFSAQQFPDLHSELNLSSLELGDSALYFCASSVGDPLGRETQYFGPGTRLLVL.

This clone came up a few times. The chain joins TRBV5-4 to TRBJ1-4, with D hard to call. V lost 0 bases, J lost 6 bases, and 3 bases lay in between. The CDR3 covers 12 residues. From germline, CDR1 is SGHNT and CDR2 YYREEE (reference sequence). In DNA, the CDR3 is TGTGCCAGCAGCTTGGGAGATGAAAAACTGTTTTTT. Translating it yields CASSLGDEKLFF.

The CDR3 loop is CASSVDQGIYGYTF. CDR3 nucleotide sequence: TGTGCCAGCAGCGTAGATCAGGGGATCTATGGCTACACCTTC. V usage is TRBV9 and J usage is TRBJ1-2; the D gene is possibly TRBD1 (6 bases). V lost 0 bases, J lost 4 bases, and 10 bases lay in between. CDR3 size: 14 residues. The germline gives CDR1 SGDLS, CDR2 YYNGEE. Complete variable domain (other parts from reference TRBV9 and TRBJ1-2): DSGVTQTPKHLITATGQRVTLRCSPRSGDLSVYWYQQSLDQGLQFLIQYYNGEERAKGNILERFSAQQFPDLHSELNLSSLELGDSALYFCASSVDQGIYGYTFGSGTRLTVV.

The chain's CDR3 is CASSLRQGNTIYF. In DNA form, the CDR3 reads TGTGCCAGCAGCTTAAGGCAGGGGAACACCATATATTTT. The rearrangement links TRBV7-9 to TRBJ1-3, with D perhaps TRBD1 (6 bases). CDR1 is SEHNR, CDR2 FQNEAQ, per germline (reference sequence). CDR3 length equals 13 residues. Trimming took 2 bases from V and 7 from J, leaving 9 bases between them.

The chain employs TRBV6-6 and TRBJ1-6; D uncertain. The CDR3 sequence is 14 residues long. Germline CDR1 and CDR2: MNHNY and SVGAGI (reference sequence). Trimming removed 9 bases from V and 0 bases from J, with 9 bases in between. CDR3 DNA sequence: TGTGCCAGTACGTGGAGCTCCTATAATTCACCCCTCCACTTT. Translated, it gives CASTWSSYNSPLHF.

The chain is built from TRBV19 and TRBJ2-2; 8 bases fit TRBD1. With 3 bases clipped from V and 4 bases from J, the junction kept 10 bases outside the gene matches. Germline V gene data show CDR1 as LNHDA and CDR2 as SQIVND (reference sequence). This CDR3 has 17 amino acids. In DNA form, the CDR3 reads TGTGCCAGTAGTATCCCCGGGACAGGAGTTCCCACCGGGGAGCTGTTTTTT. This codes for CASSIPGTGVPTGELFF.

This rearrangement joins TRBV7-2 to TRBJ2-3; 8 bases are shared with TRBD2. V gave up 4 bases and J gave up 4 bases; unmatched junction bases: 7. There are 15 residues in the CDR3. From germline, CDR1 is SGHTA and CDR2 FQGNSA. DNA of the CDR3: TGTGCCAGCAGCTCCGGGACTAGTCGCGCAGATACGCAGTATTTT. This codes for CASSSGTSRADTQYF.

The chain joins TRBV11-2 to TRBJ2-3; 12 nucleotides match TRBD2. With V trimmed by 4 bases and J by 6 bases, 5 bases remained unmatched. CDR1 SGHAT and CDR2 FQNNGV come from the germline V gene. There are 15 residues in the CDR3. CDR3 in amino acids: CASSSLAGGDDTQYF. In nucleotides, the CDR3 is TGTGCCAGCAGCTCCCTAGCGGGAGGGGACGATACGCAGTATTTT.